The 9 T cell receptor beta chains in this list originate from one sample, sequenced in a study of technical replicates of blood from a handful of donors. Clones were sequenced by immunoSEQ multiplex PCR, and TCRdb holds only the in-frame ones, with some missing. This sample has roughly 80,000 clones, with around 94% found just once. Material: T cells isolated from PBMCs. The source is a human donor in good health.

This chain uses TRBV4-1 with TRBJ2-1; 8 nucleotides agree with TRBD2. Trimming at V came to 1 base and at J to 8 bases, leaving 4 bases not matched to a gene. Germline CDR1 MGHRA, CDR2 YSYEKL. CDR3 length: 14 residues. The CDR3 here is CASSQGTSSYEQFF. CDR3 nucleotides: TGCGCCAGCAGCCAAGGGACTAGCTCTTATGAGCAGTTCTTC.

V is TRBV9 and J is TRBJ2-7; TRBD2 aligns across 7 bases. J was trimmed by 3 bases and V by 5 bases; bases with no gene match: 11. Germline values: CDR1 SGDLS, CDR2 YYNGEE. This CDR3 region has 15 residues. CDR3 coding DNA: TGTGCCAGCAGTCGCCTAGCGGAAGATCTCTACGAGCAGTACTTC. Its protein product is CASSRLAEDLYEQYF.

This clone is a singleton in its sample. J is TRBJ2-6 and V is TRBV5-4, with TRBD2 as a possible D gene (5 bases). Between the trimmed V and J ends, which lost 5 bases and 0 bases, there was a span of 12 bases. The CDR3 covers 16 residues. Germline CDR1 SGHNT, CDR2 YYREEE (reference sequence). CDR3 sequence reads: CASSSVDYSGANVLTF. CDR3 nucleotide sequence: TGTGCCAGCAGTTCCGTAGACTACTCTGGGGCCAACGTCCTGACTTTC. Full variable domain (remainder filled in from reference TRBV5-4 and TRBJ2-6): ETGVTQSPTHLIKTRGQQVTLRCSSQSGHNTVSWYQQALGQGPQFIFQYYREEENGRGNFPPRFSGLQFPNYSSELNVNALELDDSALYLCASSSVDYSGANVLTFGAGSRLTVL.

This chain joins TRBV27 and TRBJ1-2; TRBD1 aligns across 10 bases. Germline V CDR1 and CDR2: MNHEY, SMNVEV (reference sequence). V gave up 9 bases and J gave up 8 bases; unmatched junction bases: 12. The CDR3 is 14 residues long. The CDR3 bases are TGTGCCAGTAAGACAGGGGGCTCTGTCTGGGGCTACACCTTC. Protein: CASKTGGSVWGYTF.

J is TRBJ1-2 and V is TRBV2, with 7 nucleotides matching TRBD1. CDR1 and CDR2 from the germline V gene are SNHLY and FYNNEI. CDR3 size: 14 residues. The V segment lost 1 base and the J segment 2 bases; nucleotides outside the gene matches: 1. The CDR3 DNA reads as TGTGCCAGCAGTGAAGACAGGGGAAACTATGGCTACACCTTC. Translation gives CASSEDRGNYGYTF.

The V call is TRBV7-2, the J call TRBJ2-7; 10 nucleotides align to TRBD2. There are 14 residues in the CDR3. The germline CDR1 and CDR2 sequences are SGHTA and FQGNSA. V trimming: 4 bases; J trimming: 4 bases; junction bases outside the gene matches: 4. The CDR3 bases are TGTGCCAGCAGCTCACTAGCGGGGTCTTACGAGCAGTACTTC. It encodes CASSSLAGSYEQYF.

CDR3: CASSLSRIREQFF. The CDR3 DNA sequence: TGTGCCAGCAGTTTATCTCGGATCAGGGAGCAGTTCTTC. The V call is TRBV27, the J call TRBJ2-1, with D uncertain. The germline CDR1 and CDR2 sequences are MNHEY and SMNVEV (reference sequence). The CDR3 has 13 residues. Trimming removed 0 bases from V and 10 bases from J, with 10 bases in between.

This chain joins TRBV14 and TRBJ2-7, with TRBD1 matching over 8 bases. CDR3 length equals 14 residues. J lost 3 bases, V lost 3 bases, and 4 bases had no gene match. The germline V gene encodes CDR1 SGHDN and CDR2 FVKESK. The CDR3 region has the DNA TGTGCCAGCAGCCAGATTACAGGGGGCTACGAGCAGTACTTC. This encodes CASSQITGGYEQYF.

This chain uses TRBV4-3 with TRBJ1-3, with 7 nucleotides matching TRBD1. CDR3 length: 15 residues. CDR1 is LGHNA, CDR2 YSLEER, per germline. V was pared by 1 base and J by 4 bases, with 4 bases of the junction left unmatched. CDR3 sequence: CASSQVDRDGNTIYF. CDR3 coding DNA: TGCGCCAGCAGCCAAGTCGACAGGGACGGAAACACCATATATTTT.